The 27 T cell receptor beta chains below all came from one sample that was sequenced in a study of blood T cell repertoires in COVID-19. Repertoires were generated with immunoSEQ multiplex PCR, while TCRdb's copy carries only in-frame clones and drops some. The data contain 300,000 to 350,000 clones, around 90% of them seen just once; the ten biggest clones take up approximately 2%. Input material: peripheral blood. These receptors came from a young man with active or convalescent COVID-19.

V gene TRBV14 combines with J gene TRBJ2-3; D perhaps matches TRBD1 (6 bases). Per germline, CDR1 SGHDN and CDR2 FVKESK. Trimming left V 5 bases short and J 4 bases short, with 22 bases between. CDR3 size: 17 residues. CDR3 in amino acids: CASSDLYVGGSADTQYF. CDR3 DNA sequence: TGTGCCAGCAGCGACTTATACGTTGGGGGCTCGGCAGATACGCAGTATTTT. The entire variable domain, with the rest obtained from reference TRBV14 and TRBJ2-3, is as follows: EAGVTQFPSHSVIEKGQTVTLRCDPISGHDNLYWYRRVMGKEIKFLLHFVKESKQDESGMPNNRFLAERTGGTYSTLKVQPAELEDSGVYFCASSDLYVGGSADTQYFGPGTRLTVL.

The gene calls are TRBV29-1 and TRBJ2-1; 10 bases are shared with TRBD2. Trimming at V came to 2 bases and at J to 8 bases, leaving 12 bases not matched to a gene. CDR3 length equals 16 residues. Germline V lookup: CDR1 SQVTM, CDR2 ANQGSEA. The CDR3 nucleotides are TGCAGCGTTGAAAAGTTTGGAGCGGGGGGGCCCGATGAGCAGTTCTTC. Translating it yields CSVEKFGAGGPDEQFF.

J is TRBJ2-1 and V is TRBV7-9, with 8 positions matching TRBD1. The junction had 5 bases not matched to a gene; V was cut back by 7 bases and J by 0 bases. This CDR3 contains 15 residues. The germline V gene has CDR1 SEHNR and CDR2 FQNEAQ (reference sequence). Here the CDR3 reads CASKKQGGSYNEQFF. The CDR3 DNA reads TGTGCCAGCAAAAAACAGGGGGGCTCCTACAATGAGCAGTTCTTC.

The chain is built from TRBV27 and TRBJ1-5; TRBD1 matches 12 bases. CDR3 length equals 18 residues. CDR1 is MNHEY, CDR2 SMNVEV, per germline (reference sequence). The V and J ends lost 5 bases and 1 base, in that order; junction bases with no gene match: 9. This CDR3 is CASSKRGTGGVSNQPQHF. The CDR3 nucleotides are TGTGCCAGCAGTAAAAGGGGGACAGGGGGCGTAAGCAATCAGCCCCAGCATTTT.

V usage is TRBV7-9 and J usage is TRBJ1-2; D call uncertain. V lost 5 bases, J lost 0 bases, and 19 bases lay in between. The CDR3 length is 17 residues. Germline CDR1 reads SEHNR; CDR2 reads FQNEAQ (reference sequence). CDR3 in DNA: TGTGCCAGCAGCCCACCGTCGGAGAGGTGGGCTAACTATGGCTACACCTTC. Protein sequence: CASSPPSERWANYGYTF.

The gene calls are TRBV5-4 and TRBJ1-5, with 8 positions matching TRBD1. CDR3 size: 15 residues. The germline gives CDR1 SGHNT, CDR2 YYREEE (reference sequence). Trimming removed 1 base from V and 2 bases from J; junction bases left unmatched: 2. The CDR3 protein is CASSLQGQGNQPQHF. In nucleotides, the CDR3 is TGTGCCAGCAGCTTGCAGGGACAGGGCAATCAGCCCCAGCATTTT. Full variable domain (remainder filled in from reference TRBV5-4 and TRBJ1-5): ETGVTQSPTHLIKTRGQQVTLRCSSQSGHNTVSWYQQALGQGPQFIFQYYREEENGRGNFPPRFSGLQFPNYSSELNVNALELDDSALYLCASSLQGQGNQPQHFGDGTRLSIL.

The rearrangement uses TRBV3-1 (or the pseudogene TRBV3-2) and TRBJ2-7, with D possibly being TRBD2 (5 bases). The CDR3 is made up of 13 amino acids. From germline, CDR1 is LGHDT and CDR2 YNNKEL (reference sequence). The germline V and J ends were trimmed by 1 base and 2 bases, with 6 bases remaining between them. CDR3 in amino acids: CASSQGRAYEQYF. The CDR3 DNA reads as TGTGCCAGCAGCCAAGGGCGGGCCTACGAGCAGTACTTC.

J is TRBJ2-3 and V is TRBV3-1 (or the pseudogene TRBV3-2); TRBD1 matches at 7 bases. Germline values: CDR1 LGHDT, CDR2 YNNKEL (reference sequence). The junction had 6 bases not matched to a gene; V was cut back by 5 bases and J by 4 bases. This CDR3 is 14 amino acids long. The CDR3 reads CASSEQGSPDTQYF. For the CDR3, the DNA is TGTGCCAGCAGCGAACAGGGGTCCCCAGATACGCAGTATTTT.

The V gene is TRBV27, the J gene TRBJ2-7; 7 positions agree with TRBD2. CDR3 length equals 14 residues. Per germline, CDR1 MNHEY and CDR2 SMNVEV (reference sequence). The V and J ends lost 6 bases and 1 base, in that order; junction bases with no gene match: 6. The CDR3, as DNA: TGTGCCAGCAGCCCCCAAGCGGGGTCCTACGAGCAGTACTTC. It yields the protein CASSPQAGSYEQYF.

The rearrangement joins TRBV4-3 to TRBJ1-4; TRBD1 is a possible D gene (6 bases). CDR1 is LGHNA, CDR2 YSLEER, per germline. V was shortened by 4 bases and J by 0 bases, with 15 bases between the two germline ends. The CDR3 has 17 amino acids. CDR3 coding DNA: TGCGCCAGCAGCCGAATACAGGGTACCGCAACTAATGAAAAACTGTTTTTT. This translates into CASSRIQGTATNEKLFF.

The chain uses TRBV11-2 and TRBJ2-5; no clear D gene. The germline V gene has CDR1 SGHAT and CDR2 FQNNGV. The CDR3 runs to 12 residues. The V end was cut by 1 base, the J end by 5 bases, with 5 bases between. CDR3: CASSLVRETQYF. CDR3 nucleotides: TGTGCCAGCAGCTTAGTGAGGGAGACCCAGTACTTC.

This chain connects TRBV5-1 to TRBJ2-1, with 8 bases that match TRBD2. Germline V gene sequence: CDR1 SGHRS, CDR2 YFSETQ. The CDR3 sequence is 15 residues long. Trimming took 1 base from V and 7 from J; bases not matched to a gene: 7. The CDR3 DNA reads TGCGCCAGCAGCTTGCTGACGGGAGGGAGGAATGAGCAGTTCTTC. Amino acids: CASSLLTGGRNEQFF.

The CDR3 loop is CASSPGLARSSSYNEQFF. The CDR3 DNA reads as TGTGCCAGCAGTCCGGGACTAGCGCGGTCTAGCTCCTACAATGAGCAGTTCTTC. The chain recombines TRBV27 with TRBJ2-1; 10 bases are shared with TRBD2. J lost 0 bases, V lost 5 bases, and 10 bases had no gene match. CDR1 is MNHEY and CDR2 is SMNVEV in the germline V gene (reference sequence). The CDR3 runs 18 residues.

This clone was recorded only once. The chain recombines TRBV9 with TRBJ1-2, with TRBD1 matching over 9 bases. Germline CDR1 SGDLS, CDR2 YYNGEE. The ends lost 3 bases at V and 14 bases at J; junction bases unmatched: 17. This CDR3 has 15 residues. This chain's CDR3 is CASSGTGQGRPHWTF. The CDR3 region has the DNA TGTGCCAGCAGCGGAACGGGACAGGGCCGACCCCACTGGACCTTC.

This chain joins TRBV10-3 and TRBJ2-2; D gene unclear. Trimming pared 4 bases from V and 3 bases from J, leaving 6 bases between. The CDR3 runs 13 residues. Germline loops: CDR1 ENHRY, CDR2 SYGVKD. The chain's CDR3 is CAISVIYTGELFF. The CDR3 coding sequence is TGTGCCATCAGTGTTATCTACACCGGGGAGCTGTTTTTT.

V and J are TRBV5-1 and TRBJ2-2; D not certain. The CDR3 has 14 residues. Trimming pared 1 base from V and 4 bases from J, leaving 8 bases between. The germline CDR1 and CDR2 sequences are SGHRS and YFSETQ. CDR3 region: CASSLTLGTGELFF. CDR3 sequence (DNA): TGCGCCAGCAGCTTGACCCTAGGCACCGGGGAGCTGTTTTTT. Together with reference TRBV5-1 and TRBJ2-2, the CDR3 gives the full variable domain: KAGVTQTPRYLIKTRGQQVTLSCSPISGHRSVSWYQQTPGQGLQFLFEYFSETQRNKGNFPGRFSGRQFSNSRSEMNVSTLELGDSALYLCASSLTLGTGELFFGEGSRLTVL.

This clone came up once. The chain recombines TRBV4-3 with TRBJ2-3; D is possibly TRBD1 (6 bases). Germline V gene sequence: CDR1 LGHNA, CDR2 YSLEER. CDR3 length: 15 amino acids. V was pared by 2 bases and J by 3 bases, with 12 bases between. CDR3 amino acids: CASSQFRGPTDTQYF. The CDR3 bases are TGCGCCAGCAGCCAATTCAGGGGACCAACAGATACGCAGTATTTT.

This clone has only a few counts. The chain couples TRBV7-9 to TRBJ2-2; D call uncertain. The germline V gene encodes CDR1 SEHNR and CDR2 FQNEAQ (reference sequence). The V gene lost 5 bases and the J gene lost 3 bases, with 13 bases spanning the gap. This CDR3 is built from 15 residues. CDR3 sequence: CASSPRGRYTGELFF. The CDR3 region has the DNA TGTGCCAGCAGCCCCCGCGGCAGATACACCGGGGAGCTGTTTTTT.

The gene calls are TRBV7-9 and TRBJ1-1; D is uncertain. V was pared by 4 bases and J by 7 bases, with 7 bases between. The CDR3 totals 11 residues. Germline-derived CDR1 and CDR2 are SEHNR and FQNEAQ (reference sequence). CDR3 in amino acids: CASSSPVEAFF. The CDR3 DNA sequence: TGTGCCAGCAGCTCCCCAGTTGAAGCTTTCTTT.

The rearrangement links TRBV3-1 (or the pseudogene TRBV3-2) to TRBJ1-1; the match to TRBD1 covers 7 bases. The CDR3 extends over 15 amino acids. With V trimmed by 3 bases and J by 10 bases, 14 bases remained unmatched. Germline V gene lookup returns CDR1 LGHDT and CDR2 YNNKEL (reference sequence). CDR3 sequence reads: CASSQNRGGGERAFF. The DNA of the CDR3 is TGTGCCAGCAGCCAGAACAGGGGCGGAGGAGAACGAGCTTTCTTT.

The V call is TRBV6-5, the J call TRBJ1-1; 7 bases match TRBD1. V lost 1 base and J lost 4; bases outside the gene matches: 6. The germline V gene has CDR1 MNHEY and CDR2 SVGAGI. The CDR3 runs to 15 residues. In DNA form, the CDR3 reads TGTGCCAGCAGTTACTGGGCAGGGGGACGCACTGAAGCTTTCTTT. It specifies CASSYWAGGRTEAFF.

The chain recombines TRBV7-9 with TRBJ2-7; 7 bases map to TRBD2. Trimming at V came to 0 bases and at J to 6 bases, leaving 2 bases not matched to a gene. In germline, CDR1 is SEHNR, CDR2 FQNEAQ (reference sequence). CDR3 length equals 13 residues. The CDR3 spells CASSLAWEGEQYF. CDR3 nucleotides: TGTGCCAGCAGCTTAGCTTGGGAGGGCGAGCAGTACTTC.

This clone was recorded a few times. The rearrangement uses TRBV7-9 and TRBJ1-2; a possible D gene is TRBD1 (5 bases). The CDR3 contains 15 residues. Germline CDR1 is SEHNR and CDR2 is FQNEAQ (reference sequence). V lost 1 base and J lost 7, with 16 bases in between. The CDR3 here is CASSLGWGPNPGYTF. The CDR3 DNA reads as TGTGCCAGCAGCTTAGGGTGGGGCCCAAATCCTGGCTACACCTTC.

The genes are TRBV14 and TRBJ2-7; the D gene is possibly TRBD2 (6 bases). This CDR3 has 14 residues. CDR1 SGHDN and CDR2 FVKESK come from the germline V gene. The ends were cut back, 4 bases at V and 2 bases at J, with 12 bases in the middle. The CDR3 bases are TGTGCCAGCAGCCCCTTAGCGGAACCCTACGAGCAGTACTTC. Translated: CASSPLAEPYEQYF.

This clone has only one observation. The V gene is TRBV3-1 (or the pseudogene TRBV3-2), the J gene TRBJ2-7, with TRBD2 as a possible D gene (6 bases). CDR1 and CDR2 from the germline V gene are LGHDT and YNNKEL (reference sequence). The CDR3 loop spans 12 amino acids. Between the trimmed V and J ends, which lost 5 bases and 5 bases, there was a span of 10 bases. The CDR3 sequence: CASSGGWNEQYF. In DNA, the CDR3 is TGTGCCAGCAGCGGAGGGTGGAACGAGCAGTACTTC.

This chain links TRBV5-1 with TRBJ1-2; no clear D. The CDR3 covers 17 residues. Germline-derived CDR1 and CDR2 are SGHRS and YFSETQ. The V end lost 0 bases, the J end lost 1 base, and 16 bases lay between the germline ends. Here the CDR3 DNA reads TGCGCCAGCAGCTTGGTCGCCGACAAGTACTTTAACTATGGCTACACCTTC. This encodes CASSLVADKYFNYGYTF.

The chain carries TRBV7-9 and TRBJ2-7; tentatively, D is TRBD2 (6 bases). Trimming removed 1 base at V and 3 bases at J, with 16 bases between. Germline V gives CDR1 SEHNR, CDR2 FQNEAQ (reference sequence). The CDR3 extends over 16 amino acids. The CDR3: CASSLVRGTHFYEQYF. CDR3 coding DNA: TGTGCCAGCAGCTTAGTACGGGGGACGCACTTCTACGAGCAGTACTTC.